This T cell receptor beta chain was found in a study of blood T cell repertoires in COVID-19. Overall study: Whether acute or convalescent, the COVID-19 samples came from the United States, Italy and Spain. T cells, B-cell-depleted T cells, or PBMCs supplied cDNA or gDNA.

Germline CDR1 MNHEY, CDR2 SMNVEV (reference sequence). The germline V and J ends were trimmed by 6 bases and 4 bases, with 15 bases remaining between them. The CDR3 extends over 14 amino acids. Authors' data handling: Estimated nucleated cell counts came from reference gene primer amplification. This table comes from immunoSEQ multiplex PCR, and its TCRdb copy is limited to in-frame clones, with some not included. D and trimming were read from the DNA, whereas the V and J calls and clone size are those reported in that table. The table has around 56,000 clones, roughly nine tenths seen once; the top ten hold 5.5% to 7.5%.

The gene calls are TRBV27 and TRBJ1-1; D ambiguous. The receptor was derived from a woman in her sixties or seventies with active or convalescent COVID-19. Sequencing was performed on peripheral blood. DNA for the CDR3: TGTGCCAGCAGCATACAACATGGAGGCACTGAAGCTTTCTTT. Amino acids: CASSIQHGGTEAFF.